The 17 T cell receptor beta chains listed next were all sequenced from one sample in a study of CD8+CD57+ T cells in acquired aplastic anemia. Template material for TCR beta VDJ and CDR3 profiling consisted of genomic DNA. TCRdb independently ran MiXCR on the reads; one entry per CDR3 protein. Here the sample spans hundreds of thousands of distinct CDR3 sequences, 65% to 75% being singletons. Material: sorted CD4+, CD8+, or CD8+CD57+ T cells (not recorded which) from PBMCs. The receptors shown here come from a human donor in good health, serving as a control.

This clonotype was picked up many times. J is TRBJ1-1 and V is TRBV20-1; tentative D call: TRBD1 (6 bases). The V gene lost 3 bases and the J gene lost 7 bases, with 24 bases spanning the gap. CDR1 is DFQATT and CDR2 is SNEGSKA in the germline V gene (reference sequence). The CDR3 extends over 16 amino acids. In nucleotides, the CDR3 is TGCAGTGCTAGTGGGCTTCTGTCCAGGGGTGGTTATGAAGCTTTCTTT. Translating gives CSASGLLSRGGYEAFF.

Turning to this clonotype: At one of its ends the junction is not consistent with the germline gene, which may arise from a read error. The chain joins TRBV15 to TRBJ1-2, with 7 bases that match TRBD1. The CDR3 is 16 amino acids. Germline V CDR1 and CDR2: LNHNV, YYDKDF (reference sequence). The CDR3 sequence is CATSKYRGLYVWGYAF. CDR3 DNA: TGTGCCACCAGCAAGTACAGGGGACTCTATGTTTGGGGCTACGCCTTC.

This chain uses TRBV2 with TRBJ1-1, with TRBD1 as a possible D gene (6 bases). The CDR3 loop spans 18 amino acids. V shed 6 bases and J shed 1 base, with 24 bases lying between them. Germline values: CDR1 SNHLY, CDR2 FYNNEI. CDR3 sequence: CASSPGTLHLEPNTEAFF. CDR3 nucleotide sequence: TGTGCCAGCAGCCCCGGGACACTGCACCTGGAACCGAACACTGAAGCTTTCTTT.

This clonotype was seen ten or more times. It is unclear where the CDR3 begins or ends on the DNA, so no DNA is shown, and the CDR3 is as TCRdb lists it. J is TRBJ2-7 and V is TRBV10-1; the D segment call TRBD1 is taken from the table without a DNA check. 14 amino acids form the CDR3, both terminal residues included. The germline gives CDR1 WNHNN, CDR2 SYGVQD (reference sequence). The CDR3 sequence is CASSSSDRGYEQYF.

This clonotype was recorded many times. The chain's CDR3 is CSAREAGYNEKLFF. CDR3 nucleotide sequence: TGCAGTGCTAGAGAGGCAGGTTATAATGAAAAACTGTTTTTT. V usage is TRBV20-1 and J usage is TRBJ1-4; D ambiguous. Looked up from germline, CDR1 is DFQATT and CDR2 is SNEGSKA (reference sequence). Trimming stripped 0 bases from V and 4 bases from J, with 9 bases between. The CDR3 contains 14 residues.

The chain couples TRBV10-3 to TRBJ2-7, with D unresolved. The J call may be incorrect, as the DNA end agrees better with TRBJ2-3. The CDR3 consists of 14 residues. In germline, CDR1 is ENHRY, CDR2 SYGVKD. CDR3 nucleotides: TGTGCCATCAGAGGACGGACCGACACAGATACGCAGTATTTT. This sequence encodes CAIRGRTDTDTQYF.

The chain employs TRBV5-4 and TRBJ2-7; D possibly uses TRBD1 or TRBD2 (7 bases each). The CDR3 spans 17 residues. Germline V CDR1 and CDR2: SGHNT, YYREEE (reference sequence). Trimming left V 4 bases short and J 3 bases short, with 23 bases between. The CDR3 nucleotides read TGTGCCAGCAGCATCCCAGGGGGGGCTCTAGACGACTACGAGCAGTACTTC. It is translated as CASSIPGGALDDYEQYF.

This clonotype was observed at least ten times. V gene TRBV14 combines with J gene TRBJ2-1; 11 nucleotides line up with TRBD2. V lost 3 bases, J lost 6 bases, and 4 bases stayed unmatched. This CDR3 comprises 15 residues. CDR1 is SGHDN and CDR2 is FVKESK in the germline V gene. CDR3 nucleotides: TGTGCCAGCAGCCAGTTTAGCGGGGGGGCCAATGAGCAGTTCTTC. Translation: CASSQFSGGANEQFF.

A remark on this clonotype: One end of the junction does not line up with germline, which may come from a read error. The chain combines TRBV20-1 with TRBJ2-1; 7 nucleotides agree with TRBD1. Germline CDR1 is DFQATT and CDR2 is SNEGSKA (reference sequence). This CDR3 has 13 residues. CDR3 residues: CSASEQGYTEQFF. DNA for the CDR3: TGCAGTGCTAGTGAACAGGGGTACACTGAGCAGTTCTTC.

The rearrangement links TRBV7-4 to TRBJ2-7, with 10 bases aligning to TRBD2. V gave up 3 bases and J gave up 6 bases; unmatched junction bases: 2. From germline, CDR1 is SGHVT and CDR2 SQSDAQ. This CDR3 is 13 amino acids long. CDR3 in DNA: TGTGCCAGCAGCTTGCAGCGGGAGGGCGAGCAGTACTTC. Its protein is CASSLQREGEQYF.

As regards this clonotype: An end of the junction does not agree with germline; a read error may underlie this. CDR3 protein: CASSPLQGQSPHDQYF. The CDR3 DNA follows: TGTGCCAGCAGCCCATTACAGGGTCAATCACCCCACGACCAGTACTTC. The V call is TRBV7-2, the J call TRBJ2-7, with D possibly TRBD1 on 6 matching bases. Looked up from germline, CDR1 is SGHTA and CDR2 is FQGNSA. This CDR3 is built from 16 residues.

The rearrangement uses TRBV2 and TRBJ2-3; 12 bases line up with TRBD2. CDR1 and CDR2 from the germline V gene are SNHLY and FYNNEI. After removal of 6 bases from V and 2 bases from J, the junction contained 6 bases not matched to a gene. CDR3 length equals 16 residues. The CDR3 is CASRALAGGSTDTQYF. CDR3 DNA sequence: TGTGCCAGCAGGGCACTAGCGGGGGGATCCACAGATACGCAGTATTTT.

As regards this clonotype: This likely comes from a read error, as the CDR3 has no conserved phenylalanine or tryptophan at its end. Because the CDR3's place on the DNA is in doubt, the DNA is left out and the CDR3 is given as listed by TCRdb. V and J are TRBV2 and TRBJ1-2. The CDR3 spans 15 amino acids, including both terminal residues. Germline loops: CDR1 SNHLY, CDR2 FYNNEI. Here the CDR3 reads CASRGLVNGARTYGS.

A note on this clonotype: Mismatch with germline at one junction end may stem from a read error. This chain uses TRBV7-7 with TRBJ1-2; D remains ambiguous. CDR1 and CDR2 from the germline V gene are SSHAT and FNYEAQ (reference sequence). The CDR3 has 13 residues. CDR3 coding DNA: TGTGCCAGCAGCCGCGGGCAGGAGCACTACGAGCAGTTC. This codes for CASSRGQEHYEQF.

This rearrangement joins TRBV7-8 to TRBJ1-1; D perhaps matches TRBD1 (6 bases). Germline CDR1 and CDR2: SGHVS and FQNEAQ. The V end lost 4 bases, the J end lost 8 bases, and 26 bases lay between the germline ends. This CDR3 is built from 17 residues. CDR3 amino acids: CASSSGLAGGTDTEAFF. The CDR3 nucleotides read TGTGCCAGCAGCTCGGGACTAGCGGGGGGCACAGATACGGAAGCTTTCTTT.

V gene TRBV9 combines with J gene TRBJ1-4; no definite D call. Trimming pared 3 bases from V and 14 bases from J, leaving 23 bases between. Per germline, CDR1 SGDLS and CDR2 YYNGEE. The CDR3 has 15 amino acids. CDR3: CASSASKPNPKRLFF. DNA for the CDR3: TGTGCCAGCAGCGCGAGCAAGCCGAATCCCAAGAGGCTGTTTTTT.

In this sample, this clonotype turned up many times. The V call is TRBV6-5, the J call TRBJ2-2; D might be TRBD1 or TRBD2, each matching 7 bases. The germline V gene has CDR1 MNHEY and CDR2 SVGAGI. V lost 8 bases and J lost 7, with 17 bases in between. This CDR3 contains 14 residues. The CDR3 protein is CASSRQGGFGELFF. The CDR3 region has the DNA TGTGCCAGCTCTCGACAGGGAGGGTTCGGGGAGCTGTTTTTT.